This record looks at one T cell receptor beta chain sequence and its context. The clone's antigen remains unknown. No base-level quality is on record; no much larger clone is a single base apart. The data originate from a study of cytomegalovirus exposure and HLA in healthy donors (dated by TCRdb to about 2017). Concerning the study at large: A later analysis indicated that the 120 validation repertoires were generated on the platform also employed for the 670 or so repertoires of the first cohort. A separate validation cohort of more than 100 different subjects was used in addition to the roughly 700-subject first cohort. The study combined high-throughput TCR immunosequencing, statistical association of individual TCRs with disease status, and machine learning to predict cytomegalovirus infection status. The study aimed to test whether signatures of past pathogen exposure could be identified by cataloging public T cell receptors.

Beyond this particular receptor, the publication reports: The study listed 164 TCR beta chains as associated with cytomegalovirus. All 110 or so repertoires were used to score co-occurrence in the validation cohort in a later analysis, because that analysis had no HLA typing for the cohort. Most TCR sequences were observed very rarely across donors, whereas some public TCRs were present in many individuals. It was suggested by the authors that the approach could potentially be generalized to other disease states and immunological phenotypes. In a later analysis, TCRs clustered in the first cohort were found to also tend to co-occur in the roughly 130 validation repertoires, with roughly 93% of cluster scores above 0. A few of the identified cytomegalovirus-associated TCR beta chains were confirmed in vitro to be specific for cytomegalovirus antigens. In both the original and validation cohorts, the classifier was reported to diagnose cytomegalovirus status with high specificity and sensitivity.

The donors were included in the validation cohort of over a hundred subjects, a group kept apart from the roughly 670-subject first cohort. CDR1 and CDR2 (ENHRY, SYGVKD) derive from the germline V gene. The CDR3, cysteine through phenylalanine, is 13 amino acids long. Solely the CDR3 DNA is kept, with 39 bases framed from the first base. V is shortened by 6 bases, J by 6 bases, and the region joining them spans 12 bases. Library preparation was by the immunoSEQ multiplex PCR assay. The original methods were these. To diagnose cytomegalovirus status from the catalog of TCR beta chain sequences, a statistical classification framework was built. Sourced from immuneACCESS, this table was stored by TCRdb with only in-frame sequences that have V and J called. A share of the clones is absent; for the studies checked, an unresolved V gene accounts for under half, and the remainder has no known explanation. V and J calls and clone size follow that table, whereas D and trimming were derived from the DNA. A total of roughly 100,000 clones appear in this sample, less than 95% of them only once. Together, the top ten hold roughly 0.82% of the sample.

This sequence was found in a woman aged 18-29 years in good health and CMV-seronegative. Specimen: PBMCs. This receptor chain uses TRBV10-3 and TRBJ2-1, and TRBD2 may be the D gene, going by 6 matching bases. DNA sequence: TGTGCCATCAGGGGGGAGGTTGGCAATGAGCAGTTCTTC. Its protein reads: CAIRGEVGNEQFF.